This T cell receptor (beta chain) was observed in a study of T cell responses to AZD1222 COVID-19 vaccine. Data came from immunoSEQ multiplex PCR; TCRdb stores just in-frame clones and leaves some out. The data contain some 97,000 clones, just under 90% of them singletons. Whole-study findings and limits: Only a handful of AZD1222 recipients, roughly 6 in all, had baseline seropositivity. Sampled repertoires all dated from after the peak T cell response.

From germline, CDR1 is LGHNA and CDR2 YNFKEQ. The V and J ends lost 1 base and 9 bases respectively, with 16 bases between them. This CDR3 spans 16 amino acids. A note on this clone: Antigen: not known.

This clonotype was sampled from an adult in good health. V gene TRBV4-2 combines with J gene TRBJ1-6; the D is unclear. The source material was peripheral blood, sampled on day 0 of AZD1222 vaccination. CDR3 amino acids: CASSQGAERVRSPLHF. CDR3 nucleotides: TGTGCCAGCAGCCAAGGGGCAGAGAGGGTCCGTTCACCCCTCCACTTT.